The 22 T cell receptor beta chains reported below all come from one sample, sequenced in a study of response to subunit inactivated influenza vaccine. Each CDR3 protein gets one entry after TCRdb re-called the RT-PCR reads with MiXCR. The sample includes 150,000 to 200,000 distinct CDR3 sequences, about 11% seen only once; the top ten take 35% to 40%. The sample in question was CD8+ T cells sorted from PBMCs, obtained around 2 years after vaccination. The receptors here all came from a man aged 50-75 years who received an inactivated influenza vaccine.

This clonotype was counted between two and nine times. CDR3 coding DNA: TGTGCCAGCATCAGCTGGGCAGGGGGCGGGGTACGGGCTTTCTTT. This sequence encodes CASISWAGGGVRAFF. The chain recombines TRBV6-1 with TRBJ1-1; 8 positions agree with TRBD1. Trimming removed 7 bases from V and 11 bases from J; junction bases left unmatched: 18. There are 15 residues in the CDR3. Germline V lookup: CDR1 MNHNS, CDR2 SASEGT.

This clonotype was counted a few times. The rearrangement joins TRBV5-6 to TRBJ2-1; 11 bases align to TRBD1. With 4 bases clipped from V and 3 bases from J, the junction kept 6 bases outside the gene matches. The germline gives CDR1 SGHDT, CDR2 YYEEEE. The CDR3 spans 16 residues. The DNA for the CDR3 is TGTGCCAGCAGCGGGACAGGGGGGAGAGGCTACAATGAGCAGTTCTTC. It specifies CASSGTGGRGYNEQFF.

The CDR3 DNA follows: TGTGCCAGCAGTTGGCCATCCGGGACTAGCCGCTACGAGCAGTACTTC. This sequence encodes CASSWPSGTSRYEQYF. The genes are TRBV6-2 or TRBV6-3 and TRBJ2-7, with TRBD2 identical over 9 bases. Germline values: CDR1 MNHEY, CDR2 SVGEGT. This CDR3 spans 16 amino acids. V lost 4 bases, J lost 3 bases, and 10 bases stayed unmatched.

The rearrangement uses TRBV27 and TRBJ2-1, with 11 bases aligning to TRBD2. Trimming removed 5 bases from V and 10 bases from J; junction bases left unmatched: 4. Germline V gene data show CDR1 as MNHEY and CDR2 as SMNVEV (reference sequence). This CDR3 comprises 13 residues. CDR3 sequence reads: CASSTTSGNEQFF. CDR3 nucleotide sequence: TGTGCCAGCAGTACGACTAGCGGGAACGAGCAGTTCTTC.

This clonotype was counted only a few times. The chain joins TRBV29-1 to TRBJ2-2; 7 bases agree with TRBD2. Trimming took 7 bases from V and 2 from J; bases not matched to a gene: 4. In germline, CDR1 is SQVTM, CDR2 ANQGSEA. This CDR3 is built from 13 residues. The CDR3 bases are TGCAGCGCAACGGGGGGTAACACCGGGGAGCTGTTTTTT. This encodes CSATGGNTGELFF.

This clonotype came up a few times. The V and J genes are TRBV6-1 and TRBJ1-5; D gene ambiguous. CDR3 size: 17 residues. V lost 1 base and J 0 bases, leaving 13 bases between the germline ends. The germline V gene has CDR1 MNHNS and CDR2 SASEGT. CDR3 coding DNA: TGTGCCAGCAGTGAAGGGGTAGCCCATTATAGCAATCAGCCCCAGCATTTT. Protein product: CASSEGVAHYSNQPQHF.

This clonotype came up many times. The CDR3 spells CASSLMVTSGSDTQYF. As DNA, the CDR3 is TGTGCCAGCAGTTTAATGGTGACTAGCGGGTCAGATACGCAGTATTTT. The chain has TRBV28 and TRBJ2-3; TRBD2 aligns across 10 bases. The junction had 6 bases not matched to a gene; V was cut back by 2 bases and J by 4 bases. Germline CDR1 and CDR2: MDHEN and SYDVKM. The CDR3 sequence is 16 residues long.

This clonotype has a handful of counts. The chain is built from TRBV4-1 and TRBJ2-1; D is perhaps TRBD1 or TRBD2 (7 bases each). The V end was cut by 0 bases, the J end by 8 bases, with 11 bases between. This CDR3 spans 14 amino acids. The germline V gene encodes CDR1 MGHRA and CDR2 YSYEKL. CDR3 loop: CASSQDSGGDEQFF. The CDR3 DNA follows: TGCGCCAGCAGCCAAGATTCAGGGGGGGATGAGCAGTTCTTC.

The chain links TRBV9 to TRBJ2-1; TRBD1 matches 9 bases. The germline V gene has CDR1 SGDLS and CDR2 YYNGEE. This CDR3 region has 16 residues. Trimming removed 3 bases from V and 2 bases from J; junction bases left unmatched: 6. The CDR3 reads CASSGRTGETYNEQFF. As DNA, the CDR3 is TGTGCCAGCAGCGGACGGACAGGGGAGACCTACAATGAGCAGTTCTTC.

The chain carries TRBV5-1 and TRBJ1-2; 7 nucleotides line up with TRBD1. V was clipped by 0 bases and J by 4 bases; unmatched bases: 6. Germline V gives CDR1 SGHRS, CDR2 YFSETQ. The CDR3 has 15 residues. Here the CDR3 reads CASSLAENRGYGYTF. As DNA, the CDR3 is TGCGCCAGCAGCTTGGCCGAAAACAGGGGCTATGGCTACACCTTC.

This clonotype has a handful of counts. CDR3: CASRKPGATYEQYF. The CDR3 DNA sequence: TGTGCCAGCCGGAAGCCAGGAGCGACCTACGAGCAGTACTTC. The chain couples TRBV2 to TRBJ2-7, with D uncertain. V was shortened by 8 bases and J by 2 bases, with 16 bases between the two germline ends. CDR3 size: 14 residues. The V gene's germline CDR1 is SNHLY and CDR2 FYNNEI.

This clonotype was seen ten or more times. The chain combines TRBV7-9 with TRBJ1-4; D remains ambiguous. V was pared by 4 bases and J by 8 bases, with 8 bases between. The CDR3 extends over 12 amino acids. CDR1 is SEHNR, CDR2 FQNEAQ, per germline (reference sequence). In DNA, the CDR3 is TGTGCCAGCAGCTCAGGCCAGGAAAAACTGTTTTTT. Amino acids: CASSSGQEKLFF. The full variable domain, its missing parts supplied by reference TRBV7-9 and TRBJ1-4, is DTGVSQNPRHKITKRGQNVTFRCDPISEHNRLYWYRQTLGQGPEFLTYFQNEAQLEKSRLLSDRFSAERPKGSFSTLEIQRTEQGDSAMYLCASSSGQEKLFFGSGTQLSVL.

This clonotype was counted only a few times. The CDR3 DNA reads TGTGCCAGCAGACTTAGGGGGGGACAGGAAGAGACCCAGTACTTC. Its translation is CASRLRGGQEETQYF. The V and J genes are TRBV12-3 or TRBV12-4 and TRBJ2-5, with D perhaps matching TRBD1 (8 bases). Trimming removed 6 bases at V and 3 bases at J, with 17 bases between. This CDR3 has 15 residues.

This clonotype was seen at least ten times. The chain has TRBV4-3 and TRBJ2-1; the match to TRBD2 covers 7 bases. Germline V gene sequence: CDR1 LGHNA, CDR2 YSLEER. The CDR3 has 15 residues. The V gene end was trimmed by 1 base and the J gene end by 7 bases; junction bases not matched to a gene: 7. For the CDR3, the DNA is TGCGCCAGCAGCCAAGCGGGGGGACCTTTGAATGAGCAGTTCTTC. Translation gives CASSQAGGPLNEQFF.

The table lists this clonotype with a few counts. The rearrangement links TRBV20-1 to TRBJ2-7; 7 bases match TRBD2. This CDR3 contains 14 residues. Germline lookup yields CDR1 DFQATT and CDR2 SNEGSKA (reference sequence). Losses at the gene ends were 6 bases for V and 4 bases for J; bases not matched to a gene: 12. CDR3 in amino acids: CSALNTGLSYEQYF. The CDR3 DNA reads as TGCAGTGCCTTGAACACGGGACTAAGTTACGAGCAGTACTTC.

CDR3 sequence reads: CASSSVQLAGEDTQYF. In DNA, the CDR3 is TGTGCCAGCAGTTCTGTTCAACTAGCGGGAGAAGATACGCAGTATTTT. The chain recombines TRBV28 with TRBJ2-3; 11 bases align to TRBD2. The CDR3 is 16 amino acids. Germline-derived CDR1 and CDR2 are MDHEN and SYDVKM. J gave up 5 bases and V 4 bases, and 8 bases lay outside the gene matches. Full variable domain (rest looked up from reference TRBV28 and TRBJ2-3): DVKVTQSSRYLVKRTGEKVFLECVQDMDHENMFWYRQDPGLGLRLIYFSYDVKMKEKGDIPEGYSVSREKKERFSLILESASTNQTSMYLCASSSVQLAGEDTQYFGPGTRLTVL.

For the CDR3, the DNA is TGCAGCGTTGAAGATCCGGCAGGGGGCTTCCACGAGCAGTACTTC. This sequence encodes CSVEDPAGGFHEQYF. The chain uses TRBV29-1 and TRBJ2-7; the match to TRBD1 covers 8 bases. Unmatched junction bases numbered 9, after V lost 0 bases and J lost 5 bases. Germline V gene data show CDR1 as SQVTM and CDR2 as ANQGSEA. The CDR3 is 15 residues long.

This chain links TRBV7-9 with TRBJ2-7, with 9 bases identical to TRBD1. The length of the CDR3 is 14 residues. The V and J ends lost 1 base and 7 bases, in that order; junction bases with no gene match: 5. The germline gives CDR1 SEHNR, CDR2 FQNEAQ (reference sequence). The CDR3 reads CASSLGGTGREQYF. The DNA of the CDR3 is TGTGCCAGCAGCTTAGGCGGGACAGGGAGGGAGCAGTACTTC.

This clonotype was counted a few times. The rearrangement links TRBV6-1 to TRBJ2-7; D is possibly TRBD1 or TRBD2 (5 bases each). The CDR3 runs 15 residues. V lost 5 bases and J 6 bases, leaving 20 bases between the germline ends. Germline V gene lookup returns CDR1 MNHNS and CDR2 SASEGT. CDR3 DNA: TGTGCCAGCAGTCCAACCCAACGGGGACGAGGCGAGCAGTACTTC. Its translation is CASSPTQRGRGEQYF.

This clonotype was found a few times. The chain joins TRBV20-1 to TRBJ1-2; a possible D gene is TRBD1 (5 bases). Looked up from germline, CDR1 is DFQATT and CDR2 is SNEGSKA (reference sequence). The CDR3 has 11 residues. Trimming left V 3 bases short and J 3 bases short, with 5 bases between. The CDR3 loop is CSASRDYGYTF. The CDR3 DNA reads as TGCAGTGCTAGCAGGGACTATGGCTACACCTTC.

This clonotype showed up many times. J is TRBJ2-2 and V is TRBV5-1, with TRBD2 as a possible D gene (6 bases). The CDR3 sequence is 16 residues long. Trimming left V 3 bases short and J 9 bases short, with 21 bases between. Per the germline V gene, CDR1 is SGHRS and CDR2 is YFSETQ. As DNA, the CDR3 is TGCGCCAGCAGCTGGACCTTCGGGGGAGCCGGCTGGGAGCTGTTTTTT. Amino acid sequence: CASSWTFGGAGWELFF.

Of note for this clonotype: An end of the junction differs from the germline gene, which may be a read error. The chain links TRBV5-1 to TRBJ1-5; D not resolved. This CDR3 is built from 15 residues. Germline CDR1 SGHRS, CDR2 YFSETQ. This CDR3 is CASSLDPGSNQSQHF. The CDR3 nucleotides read TGCGCCAGCAGCTTGGACCCGGGGAGCAATCAGTCCCAGCATTTT.